This TCR beta chain emerged from a study of T-cell memory formation after mild COVID-19. Regarding the study as a whole: Whether day 37 second-wave clones are SARS-CoV-2-specific was not confirmed. That cross-reactive memory joined was suggested by some responding clones appearing in pre-infection memory. Contracting CD4+ clones were located mainly in CM and EM, and CD8+ clones in EMRA.

CDR1 and CDR2 (germline): DFQATT, SNEGSKA (reference sequence). CDR3 length: 15 amino acids. The trim removed 3 bases at V and 7 bases at J, leaving 14 bases unmatched. Details on this clonotype: What it recognizes is unknown.

TCRdb processed the 5' RACE reads anew with MiXCR; each CDR3 protein has one entry. The sample lists 350,000 or so distinct CDR3 sequences; roughly 20% were seen once. The chain joins TRBV20-1 to TRBJ2-7; 8 bases align to TRBD1. The sequence derives from an adult woman who had mild COVID-19 (a few samples of this study predate the infection). Cell type and time point are not known. The sequenced material came from PBMCs or a T cell subset sorted from them (not recorded which). The CDR3 sequence: CSARRRGQGAWEQYF. The CDR3 region has the DNA TGCAGTGCTAGGCGTAGGGGGCAGGGGGCGTGGGAGCAGTACTTC.